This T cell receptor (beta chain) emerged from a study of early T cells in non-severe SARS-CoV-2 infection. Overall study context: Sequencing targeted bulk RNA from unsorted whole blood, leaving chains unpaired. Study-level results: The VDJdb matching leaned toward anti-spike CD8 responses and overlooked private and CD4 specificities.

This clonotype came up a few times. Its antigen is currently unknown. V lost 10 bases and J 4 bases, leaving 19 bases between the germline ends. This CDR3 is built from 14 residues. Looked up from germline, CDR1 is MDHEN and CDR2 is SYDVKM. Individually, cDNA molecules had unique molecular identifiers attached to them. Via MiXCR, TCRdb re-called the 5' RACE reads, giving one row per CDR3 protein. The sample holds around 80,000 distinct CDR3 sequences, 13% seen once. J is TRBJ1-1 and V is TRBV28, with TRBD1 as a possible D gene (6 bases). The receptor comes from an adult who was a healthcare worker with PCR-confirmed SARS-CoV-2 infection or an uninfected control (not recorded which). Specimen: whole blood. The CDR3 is CAIEVGGVGTEAFF. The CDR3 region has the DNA TGTGCCATCGAGGTCGGGGGCGTGGGCACTGAAGCTTTCTTT.